These T cell receptor beta chains were read from a single sample in a study of prognosis after radiotherapy for stage I lung cancer. TCRdb passed the multiplex PCR reads through MiXCR, listing each CDR3 protein once. Of more than 13,000 distinct CDR3 sequences in the sample, less than 35% were seen once. Sequenced here: PBMCs, sampled before or after stereotactic body radiation therapy (not recorded which). Source of these receptors: a donor of 50 years or more with non-small cell lung cancer. The CDR3 runs from the conserved cysteine through the conserved F or W. D genes are given only for firm matches. Size is omitted from some rows. Given values are once, few, many or a class for expanded clones.

-	many	TRBV20-1	TRBJ1-5	TGCAGTGCTAGACGGACGGGAGAAAATAGCAATCAGCCCCAGCATTTT	CSARRTGENSNQPQHF
-	medium-sized	TRBV28	TRBJ2-7	TGTGCCAGCAGTAGGGCAGGGGCAACCTACGAGCAGTACTTC	CASSRAGATYEQYF
TRBD2	many	TRBV20-1	TRBJ2-5	TGCAGTGCAGATCCGGGACTAGCGGGGGCGAGGGAGACCCAGTACTTC	CSADPGLAGARETQYF
-	-	TRBV10-3	TRBJ1-6	TGTGCCATCAGGGGACTTCTCGATTCACCTCTCCAATTT	CAIRGLLDSPLQF
-	once	TRBV19	TRBJ1-1	TGTGCCAGTAGTAGAGGTTTTAACACTGAATCTTTCTTT	CASSRGFNTESFF
-	many	TRBV2	TRBJ2-1	TGTGCCAGCAGTCAGCGGAACTCCTACAATGAGCAGTTCTTC	CASSQRNSYNEQFF
-	many	TRBV20-1	TRBJ2-7	TGCAGTGCTAGAAGATTATACGAGCAGTACTTC	CSARRLYEQYF
TRBD1	many	TRBV5-5	TRBJ1-5	TGTGCCAGCAGCGGGGACAGTCAATTTCGCCAGCCCCAGCATTTT	CASSGDSQFRQPQHF
-	medium-sized	TRBV12-3/TRBV12-4	TRBJ2-3	TGTGCCAGCACCCCCCGCGGGGCAGATACGCAGTATTTT	CASTPRGADTQYF
-	many	TRBV3-1	TRBJ2-2	TGTGCCAGCAGCCCGAACACCGGGGAGCTGTTTTTT	CASSPNTGELFF
-	many	TRBV20-1	TRBJ2-7	TGCAGTGCTAGCTTTGAGGCCTACGAGCAGTACTTC	CSASFEAYEQYF
-	many	TRBV5-4	TRBJ2-7	TGTGCCAGCAGCGGGCGGGGCGAATCTAGGTCCTACGAGCAGTACTTC	CASSGRGESRSYEQYF
-	many	TRBV25-1	TRBJ1-1	TGTGCCAGCAGTGAATATCCCGTGGGGGGGCGGACTGAAGCTTTCTTT	CASSEYPVGGRTEAFF
-	many	TRBV10-3	TRBJ1-4	TGTGCCATCAGTGAGCCGGACGATGGCGAAAAACTGTTTTTT	CAISEPDDGEKLFF
-	medium-sized	TRBV12-3/TRBV12-4	TRBJ2-1	TGTGCCAGCAGTTTAGTTAATGAGCAGTTCTTC	CASSLVNEQFF
-	medium-sized	TRBV6-1	TRBJ1-2	TGTGCCAGCAGTCAGCAGGGGTTATTTGGCTACACCTTC	CASSQQGLFGYTF
TRBD1	-	TRBV28	TRBJ2-2	TGTTCCGGCATAAGGACAGGGAACACCGGGGAGCTTTTTTTT	CSGIRTGNTGELFF
-	many	TRBV29-1	TRBJ1-3	TGCAGCGCGGGAGAAAACACCATATATTTT	CSAGENTIYF
TRBD1	medium-sized	TRBV15	TRBJ1-2	TGTGCCACCAGCACCGGGACAGCTAACTATGGCTACACCTTC	CATSTGTANYGYTF
-	-	TRBV7-2	TRBJ1-5	TGTGCCAGCAGCTTAGATGCTGGGGGAATCAATCAGCCCCAGCATTTT	CASSLDAGGINQPQHF
TRBD1	many	TRBV2	TRBJ2-3	TGTGCCAGCAGCGCGGGACAGGGGAGCACAGATACGCAGTATTTT	CASSAGQGSTDTQYF
TRBD1	many	TRBV9	TRBJ2-2	TGTGCCAGCAGCGTTGCCGGGACAGTCAACACCGGGGAGCTGTTTTTT	CASSVAGTVNTGELFF
TRBD2	many	TRBV6-1	TRBJ2-1	TGTGCCAGCATTGGTAGCGGGACCGTTGGGGTTGAGTACAATGAGCAGTTCTTC	CASIGSGTVGVEYNEQFF
-	once	TRBV5-1	TRBJ1-1	TGCGCCAGCAGTGAGGGGACGGGGACTGAATCTTTCTTT	CASSEGTGTESFF
TRBD2	many	TRBV2	TRBJ2-1	TGTGCCAGCTTAGCGGGAGACTCCTACAATGAGCAGTTCTTC	CASLAGDSYNEQFF
-	many	TRBV30	TRBJ2-7	TGTGCCTGGAGTCGCCAGGGGGGTCAAGGGCAGTACTTC	CAWSRQGGQGQYF
TRBD2	-	TRBV6-1	TRBJ2-1	TGTGCCAGCAGTCACTCGCCCACTAGCGGATTATACAATGAGCAGTTTTTC	CASSHSPTSGLYNEQFF
TRBD1	many	TRBV28	TRBJ1-1	TGTGCCAGCAGCAGGGGGGGGGTGAACACTGAAGCTTTCTTT	CASSRGGVNTEAFF
TRBD1	many	TRBV14	TRBJ2-3	TGTGCCAGCAGCCCCACAGGGGAAGGTGGTACGCAGTATTTT	CASSPTGEGGTQYF
TRBD2	few	TRBV3-1	TRBJ2-3	TGTGCCAGCAGCCAGGCGGGGGGGCTAGCTGGCACAGATACGCAGTATTTT	CASSQAGGLAGTDTQYF
TRBD2	-	TRBV4-1	TRBJ2-1	TGCGCCAGCAGCCATTTACTAGCGGGCAATGAGCAGTTCTTC	CASSHLLAGNEQFF
-	many	TRBV24-1	TRBJ1-5	TGTGCCACCAGTCCCCCAGGTAGCAATCAGCCCCAGCATTTT	CATSPPGSNQPQHF
-	many	TRBV28	TRBJ2-7	TGTGCCAGCAGTTTGCGAAGCTCCTACGAGCAGTACTTC	CASSLRSSYEQYF
-	medium-sized	TRBV20-1	TRBJ2-1	TGCAGTGCTACCCCAACTATGGACAGACATGGGGACAATGAGCAGTTCTTC	CSATPTMDRHGDNEQFF
-	medium-sized	TRBV28	TRBJ1-2	TGTGCCAGCAGTAGCGCTTATGGCTACACCTTC	CASSSAYGYTF